This T cell receptor (beta chain) was recorded in a study of identical twins. Regarding the study as a whole: Alpha sequences out of frame and shared by twins had excess low generation probability.

The donor group consisted entirely of healthy Caucasians. In TCRdb, the 5' RACE reads were re-called with MiXCR into one record per CDR3 protein. The sample has roughly 220,000 distinct CDR3 sequences; 5.5% to 7.5% are singletons. A word on this clonotype: What it binds is not known.

The CDR3 covers 12 residues. V was shortened by 3 bases and J by 11 bases, with 11 bases between the two germline ends. These records were also assigned to another study, of T cells expressing NK-cell markers. That source adds: Also leading the CD3+CD56-NKG2C+ fraction in a handful of donors were these clonotypes.

The chain links TRBV12-3 or TRBV12-4 to TRBJ2-1, with D uncertain. The TCR comes from a woman aged 18 to 35 in good health. Input material: CD8+ T cells sorted from blood. The DNA for the CDR3 is TGTGCCAGCAGTTTTCCGGATTGGAAGCAGTTCTTC. Its protein product is CASSFPDWKQFF.